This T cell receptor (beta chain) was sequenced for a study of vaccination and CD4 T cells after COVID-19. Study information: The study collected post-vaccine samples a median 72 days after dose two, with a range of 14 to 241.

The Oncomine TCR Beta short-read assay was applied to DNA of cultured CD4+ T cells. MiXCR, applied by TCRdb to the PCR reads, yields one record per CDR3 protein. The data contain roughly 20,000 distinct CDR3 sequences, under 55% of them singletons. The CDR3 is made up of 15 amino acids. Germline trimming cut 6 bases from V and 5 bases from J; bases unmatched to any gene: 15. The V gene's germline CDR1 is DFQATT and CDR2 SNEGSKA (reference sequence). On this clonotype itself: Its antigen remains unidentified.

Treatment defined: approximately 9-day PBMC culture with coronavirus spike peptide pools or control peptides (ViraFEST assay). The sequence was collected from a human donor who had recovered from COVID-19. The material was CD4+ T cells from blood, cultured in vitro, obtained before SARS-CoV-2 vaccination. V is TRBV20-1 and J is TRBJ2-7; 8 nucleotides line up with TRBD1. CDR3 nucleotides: TGCAGTGCAAAATCGGCCACGACAGGGGACCACGAGCAGTACTTC. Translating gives CSAKSATTGDHEQYF.